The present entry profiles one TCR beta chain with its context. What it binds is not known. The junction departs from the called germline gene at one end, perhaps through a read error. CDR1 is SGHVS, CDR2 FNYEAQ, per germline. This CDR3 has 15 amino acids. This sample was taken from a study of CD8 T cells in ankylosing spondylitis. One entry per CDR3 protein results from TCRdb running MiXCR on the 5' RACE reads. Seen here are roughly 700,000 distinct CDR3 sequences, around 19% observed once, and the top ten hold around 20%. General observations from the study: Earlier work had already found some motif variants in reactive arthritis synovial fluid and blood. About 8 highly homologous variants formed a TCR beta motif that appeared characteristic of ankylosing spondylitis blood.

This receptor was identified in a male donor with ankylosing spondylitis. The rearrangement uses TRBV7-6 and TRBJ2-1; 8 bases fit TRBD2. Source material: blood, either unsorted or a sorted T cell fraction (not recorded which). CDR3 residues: CASNLAGSPSNEQFF. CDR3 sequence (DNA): TGTGCCAGCAACTTAGCGGGGTCCCCCAGCAATGAGCAGTTCTTC.